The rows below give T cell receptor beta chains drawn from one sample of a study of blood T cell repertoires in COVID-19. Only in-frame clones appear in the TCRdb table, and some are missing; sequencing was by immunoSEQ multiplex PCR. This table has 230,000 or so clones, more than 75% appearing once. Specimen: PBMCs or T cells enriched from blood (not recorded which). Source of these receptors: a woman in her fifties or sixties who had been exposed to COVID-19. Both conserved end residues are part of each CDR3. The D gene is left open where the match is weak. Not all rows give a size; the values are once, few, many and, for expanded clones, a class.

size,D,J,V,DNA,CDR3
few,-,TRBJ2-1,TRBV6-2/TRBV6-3,TGTGCCAGCAGCAAGGGGGTTGAGCAGTTCTTC,CASSKGVEQFF
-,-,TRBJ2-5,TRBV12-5,TGTGCTAGTGGTTTGGAACTGCGGGGGACCCAGTACTTC,CASGLELRGTQYF
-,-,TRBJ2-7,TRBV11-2,TGTGCCAGCAGCTTAGCCGCGACAGTTTACGAGCAGTACTTC,CASSLAATVYEQYF
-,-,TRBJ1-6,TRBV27,TGTGCCAGCAGTTTTGGGGGCCGTCATTCACCCCTCCACTTT,CASSFGGRHSPLHF
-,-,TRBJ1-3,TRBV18,TGTGCCAGCTCGCGCGATACCGGGACTTCTGGAAACACCATATATTTT,CASSRDTGTSGNTIYF
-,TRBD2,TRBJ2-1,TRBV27,TGTGCCAGCAGTTTTTGGCGGCGGGGGGGCTACAATGAGCAGTTCTTC,CASSFWRRGGYNEQFF
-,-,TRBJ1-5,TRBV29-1,TGCAGCGTCGACCAGGGCCCCAATCAGCCCCAGCATTTT,CSVDQGPNQPQHF
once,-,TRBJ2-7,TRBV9,TGTGCCAGCAGCGTAGAGGAGACAGGTAGTAGCTACGAGCAGTACTTC,CASSVEETGSSYEQYF
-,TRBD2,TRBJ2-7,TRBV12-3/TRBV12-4,TGTGCCAGCCTTCGGGGGGGGACCTACGAGCAGTACTTC,CASLRGGTYEQYF
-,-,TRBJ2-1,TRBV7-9,TGTGCCAGCAGCTTACGGGGAAGCTCCTACAATGAGCAGTTCTTC,CASSLRGSSYNEQFF
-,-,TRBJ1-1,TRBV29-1,TGCAGCGGCGGACAGAGCATGAACACTGAAGCTTTCTTT,CSGGQSMNTEAFF
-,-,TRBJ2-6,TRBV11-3,TGTGCCAGCAGCTTAGTCCCCGGCACTTCACTAACTGGGGCCAACGTCCTGACTTTC,CASSLVPGTSLTGANVLTF
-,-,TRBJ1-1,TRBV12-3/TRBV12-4,TGTGCCAGCAGTTCCCAGAGGACTGAAGCTTTCTTT,CASSSQRTEAFF
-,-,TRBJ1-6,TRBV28,TGTGCCAGCAGTTTCGCCGACAGGTATAATTCACCCCTCCACTTT,CASSFADRYNSPLHF
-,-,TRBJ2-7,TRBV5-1,TGCGCCAGCAGGCGGGAACCCGAAAGACACTACGAGCAGTACTTC,CASRREPERHYEQYF
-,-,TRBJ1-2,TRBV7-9,TGTGCCAGCAGCCCTAGAAACTACCGCTACGAACGTGGCTACACCTTC,CASSPRNYRYERGYTF
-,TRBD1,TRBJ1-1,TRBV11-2,TGTGCCAGCAGCTCTCCCCGGGTCGGGGACAGGGACCCTTACAGGGCTTTCTTT,CASSSPRVGDRDPYRAFF
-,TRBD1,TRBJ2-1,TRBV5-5,TGTGCCAGCAGATTCCGGGACAGCCTATACAATGAGCAGTTCTTC,CASRFRDSLYNEQFF
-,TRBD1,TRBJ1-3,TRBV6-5,TGTGCCAGCAGTCCTGGACAGGGGCAAGGAAACACCATATATTTT,CASSPGQGQGNTIYF
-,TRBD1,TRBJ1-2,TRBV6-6,TGTGCCAGCAGTCCGGACAGGGCTGGCGGCTACACCTTC,CASSPDRAGGYTF
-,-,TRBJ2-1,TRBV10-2,TGCGCCAGCAGGGAACTGCTGCTTCTCGGGGACAATGAGCAGTTCTTC,CASRELLLLGDNEQFF
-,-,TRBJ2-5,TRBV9,TGTGCCAGCAGCGTAGAGGGGCAGACCCAGTACTTC,CASSVEGQTQYF
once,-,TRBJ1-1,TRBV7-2,TGTGCCAGTTCGGCGGGGGACGGCTTGGGGGAAGCTTTCTTT,CASSAGDGLGEAFF
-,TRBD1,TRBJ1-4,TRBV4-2,TGTGCCAGCAGCCTAATAACAGGGGGCTCGGATGAAAAACTGTTTTTT,CASSLITGGSDEKLFF
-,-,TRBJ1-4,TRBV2,TGTGCCAGCAGTCCTCAACTAGAAGGGAGGGATGAAAAACTGTTTTTT,CASSPQLEGRDEKLFF
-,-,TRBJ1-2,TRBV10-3,TGTGCCATCAGTGAGCAGATTACCGATGGCTACACCTTC,CAISEQITDGYTF
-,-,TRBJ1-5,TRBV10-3,TGTGCCACCTCCCGCGCAGGGCAAAATCAGCCCCAGCATTTT,CATSRAGQNQPQHF
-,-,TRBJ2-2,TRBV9,TGTGCCAGCAGCGCCGGACAGGGGGAGCTGTTTTTT,CASSAGQGELFF
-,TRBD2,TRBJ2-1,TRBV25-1,TGTGCCGCAGCGGGGGGTTACAATGAGCAGTTCTTC,CAAAGGYNEQFF
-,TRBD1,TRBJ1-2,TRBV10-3,TGTGCCATATTGCCTGAGGGGGCCGCTGGCTACACCTTC,CAILPEGAAGYTF
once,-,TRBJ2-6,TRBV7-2,TGTGCCAGCAGCTTACGGACTGCCCTCTCTGGGGCCAACGTCCTGACTTTC,CASSLRTALSGANVLTF
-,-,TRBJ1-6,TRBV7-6,TGTGCCAGCAGCTTAGGTACGACAGAGGCACCCCTCCACTTT,CASSLGTTEAPLHF
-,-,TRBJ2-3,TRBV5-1,TGCGCCAGCAGCTCGCGGGTGGGCAGCGGCCCAGATACGCAGTATTTT,CASSSRVGSGPDTQYF
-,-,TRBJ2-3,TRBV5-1,TGCGCCAGCAGCCCGGTTGAGGGTACAGATACGCAGTATTTT,CASSPVEGTDTQYF
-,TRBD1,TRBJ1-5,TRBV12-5,TGTGCTAGTGGTTTATACCTCAAACAGGGGATGGGCAATCAGCCCCAGCATTTT,CASGLYLKQGMGNQPQHF
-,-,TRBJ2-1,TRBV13,TGTGCCAGCAGCTCCCCGCTAGTAGGTGAGCAGTTCTTC,CASSSPLVGEQFF
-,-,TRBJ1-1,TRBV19,TGTGCCACGGGGGGGAACGGCAGACCGAACACTGAAGCTTTCTTT,CATGGNGRPNTEAFF
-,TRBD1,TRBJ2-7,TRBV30,TGTGCCTGGAGTCCCTCCAGGGGGCAACCCTACGAGCAGTACTTC,CAWSPSRGQPYEQYF
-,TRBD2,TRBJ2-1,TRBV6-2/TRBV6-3,TGTGCCAGCAGTTACCATTCTAGCGGGAAGAACAATGAGCAGTTCTTC,CASSYHSSGKNNEQFF
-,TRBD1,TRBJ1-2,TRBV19,TGTGCCAGTAGTATACGCAGGGGGGCTAACTATGGCTACACCTTC,CASSIRRGANYGYTF
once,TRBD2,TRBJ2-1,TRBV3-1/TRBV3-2,TGTGCCAGCAGCCACAATAGAGGACTAGCGGGGGACAATGAGCAGTTCTTC,CASSHNRGLAGDNEQFF
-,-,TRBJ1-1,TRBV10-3,TGTGCCACCCTGAGCGGGGTAGGCGGCACTGAAGCTTTCTTT,CATLSGVGGTEAFF
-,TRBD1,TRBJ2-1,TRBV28,TGTGCCAGCACCCCCCAGGGGGCTGGCGTCGGAAATGAGCAGTTCTTC,CASTPQGAGVGNEQFF
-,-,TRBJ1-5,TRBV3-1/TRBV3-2,TGTGCCAGCAGCCAAGATCCCGGGGGGCAGCCCCAGCATTTT,CASSQDPGGQPQHF
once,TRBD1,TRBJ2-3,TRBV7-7,TGTGCCAGCAGCTTTGGACAGGGGGATACGCAGTATTTT,CASSFGQGDTQYF